Listed here are 3 T cell receptor beta chains from one sample, sequenced in a study of T cell responses to AZD1222 COVID-19 vaccine (dated by TCRdb to about 2021). The time point label, as the study defines it: baseline before first vaccination. Libraries came from the immunoSEQ multiplex PCR assay. TCRdb stores this immuneACCESS table with in-frame sequences only. Part of the clones is absent; in the studies checked, under half of the shortfall reflects unresolved V genes, and no reason is known for the rest. Across this sample there are roughly 70,000 clones, with 82% seen only once. The top ten clonotypes cover more than 5% of the sample. Specimen: peripheral blood, collected on day 0 of AZD1222 vaccination. These receptor sequences come from an adult in good health.

On this clone itself: A much larger clone differs from this one at a single base, so this may be a read error. Distinct nucleotide sequences in the sample also encode this CDR3. The chain recombines TRBV7-6 with TRBJ1-1; tentatively, D is TRBD1 (6 bases). V lost 4 bases and J lost 2, with 8 bases in between. The length of the CDR3 is 13 residues. CDR1 and CDR2 (germline): SGHVS, FNYEAQ. CDR3 region: CASSSQGNTEAFF. The CDR3 region has the DNA TGTGCCAGCAGCTCACAGGGTAACACTGAAGCTTTCTTT.

The sample holds one count of this clone. The gene calls are TRBV12-5 and TRBJ1-5, with D hard to call. CDR1 is LGHNT, CDR2 FRNRAP, per germline. The ends were cut back, 6 bases at V and 9 bases at J, with 15 bases in the middle. This CDR3 has 13 amino acids. DNA for the CDR3: TGTGCTAGTGGCCTCGCACCCACCCGGCCCCAGCATTTT. Protein product: CASGLAPTRPQHF.

V and J are TRBV9 and TRBJ1-5; tentatively, D is TRBD1 (5 bases). Germline V gene data show CDR1 as SGDLS and CDR2 as YYNGEE. This CDR3 region has 15 residues. Deletions cut 3 bases from V and 1 base from J, with 11 bases between. CDR3 sequence (DNA): TGTGCCAGCAGCGGGGGGATTGGGAGCAATCAGCCCCAGCATTTT. As protein: CASSGGIGSNQPQHF.